Listed below are T cell receptor beta chains from one sample, sequenced in a study of shared clonotypes between healthy human individuals. TCRdb's copy holds only in-frame clones and misses some; the assay was immunoSEQ multiplex PCR. The table lists about 2,500,000 clones, over 85% of them singletons, with about 0.13% in the top ten. Source material: naive CD4+ T cells sorted from blood. The origin of the receptors is a man aged 18 to 30 in good health. Both conserved end residues are part of each CDR3. Fields, in order: CDR3 protein, V gene, J gene.

CDR3aa: CASSGGRGREKLFF
v_gene: TRBV6-1
j_gene: TRBJ1-4

CDR3aa: CASSQDRSSYEQYF
v_gene: TRBV4-1
j_gene: TRBJ2-7

CDR3aa: CASSLDNRPGELFF
v_gene: TRBV7-2
j_gene: TRBJ2-2

CDR3aa: CASSRGLNGSGNTIYF
v_gene: TRBV7-2
j_gene: TRBJ1-3

CDR3aa: CASRPRLVDTQYF
v_gene: TRBV7-2
j_gene: TRBJ2-3

CDR3aa: CAWNYEWGNAEAFF
v_gene: TRBV30
j_gene: TRBJ1-1

CDR3aa: CASSISGREMYGYTF
v_gene: TRBV19
j_gene: TRBJ1-2

CDR3aa: CASSHPGGRDTEAFF
v_gene: TRBV4-1
j_gene: TRBJ1-1

CDR3aa: CASSLEGTRRVYGYTF
v_gene: TRBV27
j_gene: TRBJ1-2

CDR3aa: CASSYSRRGGPEAFF
v_gene: TRBV6-5
j_gene: TRBJ1-1

CDR3aa: CASSFQTGNTEAFF
v_gene: TRBV11-2
j_gene: TRBJ1-1

CDR3aa: CASTYGGENTEAFF
v_gene: TRBV6-5
j_gene: TRBJ1-1

CDR3aa: CASSLYLTSGRLNEQFF
v_gene: TRBV7-9
j_gene: TRBJ2-1

CDR3aa: CAISEGGHVSRDTQYF
v_gene: TRBV10-3
j_gene: TRBJ2-3

CDR3aa: CASSLGTGELFF
v_gene: TRBV11-3
j_gene: TRBJ2-2

CDR3aa: CASSRGDWKNTEAFF
v_gene: TRBV6-5
j_gene: TRBJ1-1

CDR3aa: CASSFRNDNEKLFF
v_gene: TRBV7-9
j_gene: TRBJ1-4

CDR3aa: CASSPRQGLVETQYF
v_gene: TRBV18
j_gene: TRBJ2-5

CDR3aa: CASSWRPSYEQYF
v_gene: TRBV7-2
j_gene: TRBJ2-7

CDR3aa: CASSQDTGSLGGNTIYF
v_gene: TRBV4-3
j_gene: TRBJ1-3

CDR3aa: CASSQGDGYSPNYGYTF
v_gene: TRBV4-1
j_gene: TRBJ1-2

CDR3aa: CASRGTAISEQYF
v_gene: TRBV5-4
j_gene: TRBJ2-5

CDR3aa: CASSIWQGMGNEKLFF
v_gene: TRBV19
j_gene: TRBJ1-4

CDR3aa: CAWRLGGQLNSPLHF
v_gene: TRBV30
j_gene: TRBJ1-6

CDR3aa: CASSESFGRGAKNIQYF
v_gene: TRBV10-1
j_gene: TRBJ2-4

CDR3aa: CASSYGNADTEAFF
v_gene: TRBV6-5
j_gene: TRBJ1-1

CDR3aa: CASSAGGGSYNEQFF
v_gene: TRBV9
j_gene: TRBJ2-1

CDR3aa: CASSPPGPGQLAFF
v_gene: TRBV5-1
j_gene: TRBJ1-1

CDR3aa: CASSLQAPIFGGNQPQHF
v_gene: TRBV27
j_gene: TRBJ1-5

CDR3aa: CASSVTGGRAINEQFF
v_gene: TRBV6-1
j_gene: TRBJ2-1

CDR3aa: CASSVDTSSGNTIYF
v_gene: TRBV9
j_gene: TRBJ1-3

CDR3aa: CASTSEGLVYNEQFF
v_gene: TRBV7-2
j_gene: TRBJ2-1

CDR3aa: CASSLGAQATYEQYF
v_gene: TRBV5-4
j_gene: TRBJ2-7

CDR3aa: CASSVSSRTDPQLGEKLFF
v_gene: TRBV9
j_gene: TRBJ1-4

CDR3aa: CASSRILYEQYF
v_gene: TRBV23-1
j_gene: TRBJ2-7

CDR3aa: CASTMDRGLYEQYF
v_gene: TRBV2
j_gene: TRBJ2-7

CDR3aa: CASRQRGPQETQYF
v_gene: TRBV19
j_gene: TRBJ2-5

CDR3aa: CASSDQGAHGYTF
v_gene: TRBV6-1
j_gene: TRBJ1-2

CDR3aa: CASSRGQGATGELFF
v_gene: TRBV5-1
j_gene: TRBJ2-2

CDR3aa: CASSLWTGGAGTDTQYF
v_gene: TRBV7-9
j_gene: TRBJ2-3

CDR3aa: CAWSGRGDSPLHF
v_gene: TRBV30
j_gene: TRBJ1-6

CDR3aa: CASGSANRGSEQYF
v_gene: TRBV12-5
j_gene: TRBJ2-7

CDR3aa: CACMTDSNQPQHF
v_gene: TRBV30
j_gene: TRBJ1-5

CDR3aa: CASSLDLLAGTYYEQYF
v_gene: TRBV11-2
j_gene: TRBJ2-7

CDR3aa: CASSYGMTRDSYEQYF
v_gene: TRBV6-5
j_gene: TRBJ2-7

CDR3aa: CASSGDRSLYNEQFF
v_gene: TRBV6-6
j_gene: TRBJ2-1

CDR3aa: CASSLSQDSGYTF
v_gene: TRBV7-2
j_gene: TRBJ1-2

CDR3aa: CASSVPGQGARSRGYTF
v_gene: TRBV2
j_gene: TRBJ1-2

CDR3aa: CASSLGQGYTGELFF
v_gene: TRBV5-8
j_gene: TRBJ2-2